The entry below describes one T cell receptor (beta chain). Its antigen is not known. Using a J-beta primer mix together with a sample-barcoded 5' primer, a second PCR was run for roughly 7 to 11 cycles. Each CDR3 protein is one row after TCRdb ran MiXCR on the 5' RACE reads. The table lists roughly 720,000 distinct CDR3 sequences, about 53% of them singletons. Germline-derived CDR1 and CDR2 are SGHTA and FQGNSA. The CDR3 has 15 amino acids. The data were obtained in a study of blood T cells in healthy people across ages. General study points: Naive T cell percentage showed a strong correlation with TCR beta diversity.

This clonotype was obtained from a man aged 80 or over in good health. What was sequenced was blood. The chain carries TRBV7-2 and TRBJ2-4; unclear D gene. The end of the DNA fits TRBJ2-7 better, so the J call may be wrong. The chain's CDR3 is CASSLGSQAAYEQYF. The CDR3 DNA follows: TGTGCCAGCAGCTTGGGCAGTCAGGCTGCCTACGAGCAGTACTTC.